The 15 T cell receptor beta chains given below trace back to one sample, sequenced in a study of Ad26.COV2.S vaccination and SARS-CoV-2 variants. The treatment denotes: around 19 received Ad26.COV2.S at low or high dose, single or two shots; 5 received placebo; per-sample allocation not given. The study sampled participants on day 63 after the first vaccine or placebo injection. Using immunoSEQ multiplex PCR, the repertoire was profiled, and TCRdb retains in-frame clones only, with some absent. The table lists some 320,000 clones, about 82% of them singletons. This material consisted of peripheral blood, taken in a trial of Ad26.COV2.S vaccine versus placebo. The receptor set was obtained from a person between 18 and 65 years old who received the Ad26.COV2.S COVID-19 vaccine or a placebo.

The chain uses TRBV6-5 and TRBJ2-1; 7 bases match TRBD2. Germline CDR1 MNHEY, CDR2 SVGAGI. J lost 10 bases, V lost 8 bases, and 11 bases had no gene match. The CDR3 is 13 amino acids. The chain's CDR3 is CASWTREAGEQFF. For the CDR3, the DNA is TGTGCCAGCTGGACTAGAGAAGCCGGGGAGCAGTTCTTC.

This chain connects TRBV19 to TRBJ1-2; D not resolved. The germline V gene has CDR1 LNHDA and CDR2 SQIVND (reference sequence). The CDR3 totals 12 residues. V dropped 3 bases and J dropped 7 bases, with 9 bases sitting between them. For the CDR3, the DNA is TGTGCCAGTAGTATTACGCAATCTGGCTACACCTTC. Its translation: CASSITQSGYTF.

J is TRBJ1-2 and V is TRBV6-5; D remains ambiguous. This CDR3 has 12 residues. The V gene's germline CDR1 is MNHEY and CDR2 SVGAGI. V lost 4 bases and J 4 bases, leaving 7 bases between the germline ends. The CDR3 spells CASSSTAYGYTF. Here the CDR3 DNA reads TGTGCCAGCAGTTCAACGGCCTATGGCTACACCTTC.

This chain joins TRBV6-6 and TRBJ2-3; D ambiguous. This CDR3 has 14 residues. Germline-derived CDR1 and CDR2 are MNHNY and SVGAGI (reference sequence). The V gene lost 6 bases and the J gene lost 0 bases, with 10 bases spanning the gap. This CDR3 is CASSPLRSTDTQYF. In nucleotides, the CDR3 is TGTGCCAGCAGCCCCCTTCGAAGCACAGATACGCAGTATTTT.

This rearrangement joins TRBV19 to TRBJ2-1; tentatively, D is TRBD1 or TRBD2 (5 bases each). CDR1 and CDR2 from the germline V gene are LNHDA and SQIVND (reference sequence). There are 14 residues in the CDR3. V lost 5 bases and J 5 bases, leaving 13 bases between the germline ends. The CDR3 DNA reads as TGTGCCAGTAGTGACCACCGGGGCCACAATGAGCAGTTCTTC. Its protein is CASSDHRGHNEQFF.

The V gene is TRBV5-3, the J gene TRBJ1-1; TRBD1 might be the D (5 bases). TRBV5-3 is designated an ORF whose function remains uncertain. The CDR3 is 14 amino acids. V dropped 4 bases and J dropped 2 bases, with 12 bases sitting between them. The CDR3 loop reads CARSTGTSNTEAFF. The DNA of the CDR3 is TGTGCCAGAAGCACGGGGACTTCAAACACTGAAGCTTTCTTT.

CDR3 region: CASSSLNAEAFF. CDR3 coding DNA: TGTGCCAGCAGTTCCCTTAACGCTGAAGCTTTCTTT. This rearrangement joins TRBV27 to TRBJ1-1; D is undetermined. Trimming pared 4 bases from V and 6 bases from J, leaving 9 bases between. Looked up from germline, CDR1 is MNHEY and CDR2 is SMNVEV (reference sequence). The CDR3 length is 12 residues.

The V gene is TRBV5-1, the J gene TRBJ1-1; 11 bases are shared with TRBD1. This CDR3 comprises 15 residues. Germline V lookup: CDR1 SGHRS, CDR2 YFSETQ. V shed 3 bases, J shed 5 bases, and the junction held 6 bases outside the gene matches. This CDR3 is CASSSTDRGRTEAFF. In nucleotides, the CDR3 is TGCGCCAGCAGCTCGACGGACAGGGGGCGAACTGAAGCTTTCTTT.

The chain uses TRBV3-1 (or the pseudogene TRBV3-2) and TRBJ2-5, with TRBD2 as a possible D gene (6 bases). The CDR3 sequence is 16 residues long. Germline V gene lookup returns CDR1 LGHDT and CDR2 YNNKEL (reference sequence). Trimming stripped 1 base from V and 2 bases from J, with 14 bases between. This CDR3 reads CASSQVLGRGQETQYF. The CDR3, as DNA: TGTGCCAGCAGCCAAGTTCTAGGGCGGGGACAAGAGACCCAGTACTTC.

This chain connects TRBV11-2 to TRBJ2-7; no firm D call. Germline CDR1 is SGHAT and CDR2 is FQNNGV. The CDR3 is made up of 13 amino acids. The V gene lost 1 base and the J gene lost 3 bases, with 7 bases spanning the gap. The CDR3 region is CASSLVGYYEQYF. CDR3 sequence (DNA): TGTGCCAGCAGCTTAGTAGGATACTACGAGCAGTACTTC.

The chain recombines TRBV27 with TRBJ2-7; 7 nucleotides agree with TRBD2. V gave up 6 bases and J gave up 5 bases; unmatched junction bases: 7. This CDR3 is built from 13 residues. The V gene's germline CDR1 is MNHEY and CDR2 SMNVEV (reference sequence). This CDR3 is CASRGKGRDEQYF. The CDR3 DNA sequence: TGTGCCAGCAGAGGCAAGGGGAGGGACGAGCAGTACTTC.

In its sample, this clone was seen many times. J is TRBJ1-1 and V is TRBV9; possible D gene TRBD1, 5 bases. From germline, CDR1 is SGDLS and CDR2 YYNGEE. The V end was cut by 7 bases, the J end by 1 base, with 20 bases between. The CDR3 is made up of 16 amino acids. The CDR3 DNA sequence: TGTGCCAGCGCGCGGAGGGGTGCTAGACAGAACACTGAAGCTTTCTTT. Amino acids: CASARRGARQNTEAFF.

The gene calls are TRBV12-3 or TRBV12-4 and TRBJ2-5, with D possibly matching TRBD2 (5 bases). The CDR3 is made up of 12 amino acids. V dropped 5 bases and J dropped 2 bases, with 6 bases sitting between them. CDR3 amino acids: CASSTGQETQYF. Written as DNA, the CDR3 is TGTGCCAGCAGTACGGGGCAAGAGACCCAGTACTTC.

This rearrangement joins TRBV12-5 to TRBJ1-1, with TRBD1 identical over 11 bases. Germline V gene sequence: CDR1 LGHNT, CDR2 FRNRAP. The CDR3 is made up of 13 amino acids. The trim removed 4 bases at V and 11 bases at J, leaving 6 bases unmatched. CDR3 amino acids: CASGWDRGSWAFF. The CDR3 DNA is TGTGCTAGTGGTTGGGACAGGGGGTCGTGGGCTTTCTTT.

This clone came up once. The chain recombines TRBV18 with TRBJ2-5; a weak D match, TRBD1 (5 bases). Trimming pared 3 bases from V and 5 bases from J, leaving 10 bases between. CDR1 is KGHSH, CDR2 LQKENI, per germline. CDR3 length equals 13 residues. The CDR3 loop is CASSPGQGETQYF. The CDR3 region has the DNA TGTGCCAGCTCACCTGGGCAGGGTGAGACCCAGTACTTC.